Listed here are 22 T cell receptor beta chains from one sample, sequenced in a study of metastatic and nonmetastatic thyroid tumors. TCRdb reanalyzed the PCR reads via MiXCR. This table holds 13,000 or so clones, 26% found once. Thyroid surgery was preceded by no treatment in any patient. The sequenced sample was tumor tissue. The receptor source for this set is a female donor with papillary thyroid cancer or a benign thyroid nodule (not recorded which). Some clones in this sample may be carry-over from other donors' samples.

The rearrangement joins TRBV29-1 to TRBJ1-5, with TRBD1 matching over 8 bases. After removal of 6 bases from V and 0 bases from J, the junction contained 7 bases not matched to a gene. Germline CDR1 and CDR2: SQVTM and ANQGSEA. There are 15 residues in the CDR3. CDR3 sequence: CSVTGTGNSNQPQHF. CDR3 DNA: TGCAGCGTGACCGGGACAGGTAATAGCAATCAGCCCCAGCATTTT. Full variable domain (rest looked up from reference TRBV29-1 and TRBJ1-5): SAVISQKPSRDICQRGTSLTIQCQVDSQVTMMFWYRQQPGQSLTLIATANQGSEATYESGFVIDKFPISRPNLTFSTLTVSNMSPEDSSIYLCSVTGTGNSNQPQHFGDGTRLSIL.

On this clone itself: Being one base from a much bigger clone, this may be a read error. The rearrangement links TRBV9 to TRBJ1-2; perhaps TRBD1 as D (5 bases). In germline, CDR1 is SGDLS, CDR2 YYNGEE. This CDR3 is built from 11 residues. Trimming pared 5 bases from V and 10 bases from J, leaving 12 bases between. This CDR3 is CASRGEKYYTF. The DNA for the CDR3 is TGTGCCAGCAGGGGGGAAAAATACTACACCTTC.

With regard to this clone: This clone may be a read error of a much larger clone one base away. The CDR3 region has the DNA TGTGCCATCACGACCGCGCGGGGGCATAGGACCGGGGAGCTGCCTTTT. It translates to CAITTARGHRTGELPF. The chain has TRBV13 and TRBJ2-2; the D gene is possibly TRBD2 (7 bases). CDR3 length: 16 residues. Germline V gives CDR1 PRHDT, CDR2 FYEKMQ (reference sequence).

The CDR3 sequence is CASSGEQGDYDEQYF. CDR3 sequence (DNA): TGTGCCAGCAGCGGAGAACAGGGGGATTACGACGAGCAGTACTTC. V gene TRBV2 combines with J gene TRBJ2-7; 8 nucleotides line up with TRBD1. The CDR3 length is 15 residues. CDR1 SNHLY and CDR2 FYNNEI come from the germline V gene. The V gene end was trimmed by 6 bases and the J gene end by 5 bases; junction bases not matched to a gene: 12.

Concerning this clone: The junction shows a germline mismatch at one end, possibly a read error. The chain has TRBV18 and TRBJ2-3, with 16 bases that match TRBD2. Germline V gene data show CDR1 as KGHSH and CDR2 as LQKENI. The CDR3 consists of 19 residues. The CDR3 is CASSPVPGLAGGSTDTQYF. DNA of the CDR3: TGTGCCAGCTCACCAGTCCCGGGACTAGCGGGGGGGTCCACAGATACGCAGTACTTT.

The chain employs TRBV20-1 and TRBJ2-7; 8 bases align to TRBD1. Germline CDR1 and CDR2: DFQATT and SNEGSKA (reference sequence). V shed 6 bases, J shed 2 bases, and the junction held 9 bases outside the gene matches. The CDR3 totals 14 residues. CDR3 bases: TGCAGTGCCCGGAGGACAGGGACACCCTACGAGCAGTACTTC. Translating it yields CSARRTGTPYEQYF.

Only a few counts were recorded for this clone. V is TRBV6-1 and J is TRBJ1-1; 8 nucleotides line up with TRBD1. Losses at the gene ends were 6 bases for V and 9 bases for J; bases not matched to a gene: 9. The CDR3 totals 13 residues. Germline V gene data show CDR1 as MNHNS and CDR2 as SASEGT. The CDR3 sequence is CASRRTGREKAFF. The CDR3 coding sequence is TGTGCCAGCAGGCGGACAGGGAGGGAGAAAGCTTTCTTT.

The CDR3 is CSARDSTANEQFF. In DNA, the CDR3 is TGCAGTGCTAGAGATTCGACTGCTAATGAGCAGTTCTTC. This chain uses TRBV20-1 with TRBJ2-1; no clear D gene. Germline CDR1 DFQATT, CDR2 SNEGSKA (reference sequence). V was cut by 0 bases and J by 7 bases, with 10 bases left in between. The CDR3 length is 13 residues.

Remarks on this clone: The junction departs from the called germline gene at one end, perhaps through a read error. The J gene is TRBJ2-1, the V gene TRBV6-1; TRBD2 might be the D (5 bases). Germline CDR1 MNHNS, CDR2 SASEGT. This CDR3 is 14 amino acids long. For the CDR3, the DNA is TGTGCCAGTTCGACTATCGGAATGAACAATGATCAGTTCTTC. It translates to CASSTIGMNNDQFF.

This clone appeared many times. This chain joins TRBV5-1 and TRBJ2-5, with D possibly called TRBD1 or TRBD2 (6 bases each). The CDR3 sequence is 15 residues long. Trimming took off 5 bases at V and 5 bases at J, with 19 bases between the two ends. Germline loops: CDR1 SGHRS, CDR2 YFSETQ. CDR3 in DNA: TGCGCCAGCAGTCGGGGGACCGGAGGGGGGGAGACCCAGTACTTC. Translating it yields CASSRGTGGGETQYF.

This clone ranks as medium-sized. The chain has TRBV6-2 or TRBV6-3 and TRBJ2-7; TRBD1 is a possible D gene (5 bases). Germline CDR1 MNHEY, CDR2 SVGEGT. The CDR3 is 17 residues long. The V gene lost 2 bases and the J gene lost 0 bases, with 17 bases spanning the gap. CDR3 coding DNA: TGTGCCAGCAGTTACGCGCGATTCCACAGGAGCTCCTACGAGCAGTACTTC. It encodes CASSYARFHRSSYEQYF.

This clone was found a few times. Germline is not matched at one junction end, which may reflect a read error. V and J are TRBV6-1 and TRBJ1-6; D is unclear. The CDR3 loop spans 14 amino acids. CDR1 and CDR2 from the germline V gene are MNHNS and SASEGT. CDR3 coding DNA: TGTGCCAGCAGGCGGTCCTCCTCTAATTCACCCCTCCACTTT. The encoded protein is CASRRSSSNSPLHF.

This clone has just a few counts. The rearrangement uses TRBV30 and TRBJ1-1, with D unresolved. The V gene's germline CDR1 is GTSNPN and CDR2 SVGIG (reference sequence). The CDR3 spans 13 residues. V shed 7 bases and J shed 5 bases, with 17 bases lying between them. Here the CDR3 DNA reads TGTGCCTCGAGGGATAAGGGTTGGACTGAAGCTTTCTTT. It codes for CASRDKGWTEAFF.

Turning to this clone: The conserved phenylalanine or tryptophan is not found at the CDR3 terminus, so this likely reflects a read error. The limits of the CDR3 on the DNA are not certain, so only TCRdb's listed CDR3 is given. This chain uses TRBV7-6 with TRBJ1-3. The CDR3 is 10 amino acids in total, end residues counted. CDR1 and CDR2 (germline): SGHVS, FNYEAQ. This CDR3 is CASSFKPGLA.

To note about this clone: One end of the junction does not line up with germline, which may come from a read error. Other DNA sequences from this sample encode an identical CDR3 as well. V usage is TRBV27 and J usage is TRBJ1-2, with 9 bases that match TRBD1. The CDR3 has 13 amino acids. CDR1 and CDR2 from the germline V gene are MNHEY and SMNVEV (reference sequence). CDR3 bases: TGTGCCACAAGTACAGGGGGCGCCTATGGCTACACATTC. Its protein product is CATSTGGAYGYTF.

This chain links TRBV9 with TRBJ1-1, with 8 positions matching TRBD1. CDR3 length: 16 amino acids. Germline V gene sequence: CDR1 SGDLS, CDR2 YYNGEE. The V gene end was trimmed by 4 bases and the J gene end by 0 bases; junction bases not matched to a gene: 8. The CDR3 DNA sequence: TGTGCCAGCAGCCCACCCGTGACAGGGGTGAACACTGAAGCTTTCTTT. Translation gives CASSPPVTGVNTEAFF.

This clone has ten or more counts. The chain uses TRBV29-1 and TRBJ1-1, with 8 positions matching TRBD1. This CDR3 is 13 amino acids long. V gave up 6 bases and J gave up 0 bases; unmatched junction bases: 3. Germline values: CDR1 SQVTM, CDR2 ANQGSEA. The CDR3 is CSVVTGVNTEAFF. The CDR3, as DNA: TGCAGCGTCGTGACAGGGGTGAACACTGAAGCTTTCTTT.

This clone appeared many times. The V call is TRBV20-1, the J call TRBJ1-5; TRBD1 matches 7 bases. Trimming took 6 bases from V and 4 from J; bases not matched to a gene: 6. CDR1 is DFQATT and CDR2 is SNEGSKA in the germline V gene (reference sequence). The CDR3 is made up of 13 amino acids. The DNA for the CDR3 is TGCAGTGCAACCTCAGGGGGGAATCAGCCCCAGCATTTT. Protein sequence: CSATSGGNQPQHF.

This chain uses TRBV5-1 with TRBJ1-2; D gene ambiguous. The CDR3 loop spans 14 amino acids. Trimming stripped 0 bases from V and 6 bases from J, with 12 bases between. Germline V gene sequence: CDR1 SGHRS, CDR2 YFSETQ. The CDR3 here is CASSLGTSSDGYTF. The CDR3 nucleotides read TGCGCCAGCAGCTTGGGGACTAGTAGCGATGGCTACACCTTC.

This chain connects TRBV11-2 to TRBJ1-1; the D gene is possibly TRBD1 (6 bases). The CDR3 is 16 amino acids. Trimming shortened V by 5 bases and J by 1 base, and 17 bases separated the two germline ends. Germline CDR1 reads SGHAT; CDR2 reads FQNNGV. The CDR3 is CASSTGQIISNTEAFF. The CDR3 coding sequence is TGTGCCAGCAGCACTGGACAGATAATATCGAACACTGAAGCTTTCTTT.

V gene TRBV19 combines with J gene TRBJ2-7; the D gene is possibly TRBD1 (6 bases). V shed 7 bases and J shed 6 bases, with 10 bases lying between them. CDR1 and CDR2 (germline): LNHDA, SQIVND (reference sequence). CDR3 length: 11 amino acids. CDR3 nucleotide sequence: TGTGCCAGTAAGACAGGATCCGAGCAGTACTTC. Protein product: CASKTGSEQYF.

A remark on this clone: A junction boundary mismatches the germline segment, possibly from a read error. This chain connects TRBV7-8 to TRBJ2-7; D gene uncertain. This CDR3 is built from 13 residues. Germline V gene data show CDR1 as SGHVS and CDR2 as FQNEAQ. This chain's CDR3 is CSSSLGANYEQCF. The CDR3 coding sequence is TGTTCCAGCAGCTTAGGAGCGAACTACGAGCAGTGCTTC.